This T cell receptor (beta chain) derives from a study of T cell repertoires in cytomegalovirus infection. Study background: Public TCR beta signatures indicated both CMV infection and matching HLA type.

CDR1 is SGHTA and CDR2 is FQGNSA in the germline V gene. Deletions cut 5 bases from V and 7 bases from J, with 12 bases between. This CDR3 has 13 residues. This clonotype was recorded a few times. Its matching antigen is unknown. TCRdb redid the calling of the reads with MiXCR, one entry per CDR3 protein. The sample consists of 8,000 or so distinct CDR3 sequences, around three fifths of them appearing once. The chain recombines TRBV7-2 with TRBJ2-4, with a weak D call TRBD1 (6 bases). The sequence derives from a human donor in good health (CMV status not recorded). Some clones in this sample may be carry-over from other donors' samples. The sequenced sample consisted of PBMCs, sequenced either directly or after in vitro stimulation (not recorded which). The CDR3 DNA reads as TGTGCCAGCAGCCTCCGAACAGGGAACATTCAGTACTTC. This codes for CASSLRTGNIQYF.